This entry features one TCR beta chain sequence. This sample was included in a study of blood T cell repertoires in COVID-19. Cohorts were assigned according to the clinical history that participants reported. Authors' data handling: Amplifying reference gene primers gave estimates of nucleated cell counts. Using immunoSEQ multiplex PCR, the repertoire was profiled, and TCRdb retains in-frame clones only, with some absent. The D gene and trimming were derived from the DNA, and the V and J assignments and clone size from that table. The table has fewer than 300,000 clones, over 75% seen once. The ends were cut back, 2 bases at V and 2 bases at J, with 3 bases in the middle. This CDR3 comprises 13 residues. Germline values: CDR1 WSHSY, CDR2 SAAADI.

The specimen sequenced was PBMCs or T cells enriched from blood (not recorded which). The genes are TRBV10-2 and TRBJ1-4; D not certain. This receptor was identified in a man between 18 and 29 years old who had recovered from COVID-19. CDR3 protein: CASSEQTNEKLFF. CDR3 nucleotides: TGCGCCAGCAGTGAGCAGACTAATGAAAAACTGTTTTTT.